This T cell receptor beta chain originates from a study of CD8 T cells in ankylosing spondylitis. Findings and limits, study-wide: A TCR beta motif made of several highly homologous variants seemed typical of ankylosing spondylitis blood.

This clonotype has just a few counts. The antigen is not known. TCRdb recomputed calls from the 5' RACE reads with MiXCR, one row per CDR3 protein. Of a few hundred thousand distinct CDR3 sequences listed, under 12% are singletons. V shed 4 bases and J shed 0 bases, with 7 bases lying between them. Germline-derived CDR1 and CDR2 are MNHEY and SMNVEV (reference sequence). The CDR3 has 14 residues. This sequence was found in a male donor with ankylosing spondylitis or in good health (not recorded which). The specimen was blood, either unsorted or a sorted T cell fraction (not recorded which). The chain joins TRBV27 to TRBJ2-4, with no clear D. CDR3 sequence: CASSSDLAKNIQYF. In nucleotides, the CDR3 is TGTGCCAGCAGTTCAGATTTAGCCAAAAACATTCAGTACTTC.